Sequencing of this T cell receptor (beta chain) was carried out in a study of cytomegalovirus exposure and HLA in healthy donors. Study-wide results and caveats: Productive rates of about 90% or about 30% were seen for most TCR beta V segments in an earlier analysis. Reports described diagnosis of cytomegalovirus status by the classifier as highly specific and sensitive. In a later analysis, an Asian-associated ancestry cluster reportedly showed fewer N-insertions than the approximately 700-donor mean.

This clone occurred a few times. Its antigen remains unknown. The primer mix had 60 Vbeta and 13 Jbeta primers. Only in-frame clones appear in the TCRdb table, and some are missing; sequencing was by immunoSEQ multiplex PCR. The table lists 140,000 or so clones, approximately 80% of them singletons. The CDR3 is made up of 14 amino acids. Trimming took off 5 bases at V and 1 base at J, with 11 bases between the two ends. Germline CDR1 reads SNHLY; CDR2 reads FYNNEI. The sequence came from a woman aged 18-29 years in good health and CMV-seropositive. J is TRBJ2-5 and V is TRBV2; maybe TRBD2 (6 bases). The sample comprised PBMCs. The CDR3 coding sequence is TGTGCCAGCAGTCCGACTAGATCCCAAGAGACCCAGTACTTC. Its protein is CASSPTRSQETQYF.